Shown below are 18 T cell receptor beta chains from a single sample sequenced in a study of beta chain features in type 1 diabetes. The sequenced template was cDNA made from the entire isolated RNA. Generated by immunoSEQ multiplex PCR, the TCRdb table keeps only in-frame clones and is missing some. Here the sample spans some 360,000 clones, around 19% being singletons. Sequencing was carried out using naive CD4+ T cells from blood. The receptor set was obtained from a woman aged 18-29 years in good health.

The chain combines TRBV29-1 with TRBJ1-1, with unresolved D. V lost 4 bases and J lost 5, with 11 bases in between. CDR3 length: 12 residues. CDR1 is SQVTM and CDR2 is ANQGSEA in the germline V gene. This CDR3 reads CSVVHSGTEAFF. In DNA, the CDR3 is TGCAGCGTTGTACACAGCGGGACTGAAGCTTTCTTT.

The chain has TRBV20-1 and TRBJ1-1, with 7 positions matching TRBD1. J lost 10 bases, V lost 7 bases, and 9 bases had no gene match. This CDR3 region has 11 residues. The V gene's germline CDR1 is DFQATT and CDR2 SNEGSKA (reference sequence). CDR3 region: CSVSGQPLAFF. In nucleotides, the CDR3 is TGCAGTGTTTCGGGACAGCCTTTAGCTTTCTTT.

The CDR3 is CASAGQLYGYTF. The CDR3, as DNA: TGCGCCAGCGCGGGACAGCTTTATGGCTACACCTTC. The V gene is TRBV5-1, the J gene TRBJ1-2; 7 bases map to TRBD1. With 7 bases clipped from V and 5 bases from J, the junction kept 5 bases outside the gene matches. CDR3 length equals 12 residues. Germline CDR1 is SGHRS and CDR2 is YFSETQ.

V and J are TRBV5-6 and TRBJ2-7; D might be TRBD2 (5 bases). Between the trimmed V and J ends, which lost 4 bases and 4 bases, there was a span of 9 bases. The CDR3 loop spans 12 amino acids. Germline CDR1 is SGHDT and CDR2 is YYEEEE. Here the CDR3 DNA reads TGTGCCAGCAGCCAAGCGGCTTACGAGCAGTACTTC. This codes for CASSQAAYEQYF.

The chain joins TRBV5-1 to TRBJ2-7, with 13 nucleotides matching TRBD2. CDR1 and CDR2 (germline): SGHRS, YFSETQ. The CDR3 consists of 16 residues. Germline trimming cut 4 bases from V and 6 bases from J; bases unmatched to any gene: 10. The CDR3 region is CASSDRGLAGVGEQYF. In DNA form, the CDR3 reads TGCGCCAGCAGCGATCGAGGACTAGCGGGAGTAGGCGAGCAGTACTTC.

This clone was seen a few times. V is TRBV6-4 and J is TRBJ2-5; TRBD2 aligns across 7 bases. Germline V gene sequence: CDR1 MRHNA, CDR2 SNTAGT. The CDR3 loop spans 14 amino acids. Trimming at V came to 6 bases and at J to 7 bases, leaving 11 bases not matched to a gene. CDR3 sequence: CASRRLGGTLTQYF. DNA for the CDR3: TGTGCCAGCAGAAGATTGGGGGGGACCTTGACCCAGTACTTC.

The chain joins TRBV14 to TRBJ1-1, with D perhaps matching TRBD1 (5 bases). Germline values: CDR1 SGHDN, CDR2 FVKESK. The CDR3 consists of 13 residues. V was cut by 1 base and J by 3 bases, with 6 bases left in between. CDR3 protein: CASSQVGDTEAFF. The CDR3 DNA follows: TGTGCCAGCAGCCAAGTAGGGGACACTGAAGCTTTCTTT.

V usage is TRBV6-5 and J usage is TRBJ1-2, with a possible D match to TRBD1 (6 bases). Germline-derived CDR1 and CDR2 are MNHEY and SVGAGI. The V end was cut by 8 bases, the J end by 6 bases, with 13 bases between. The CDR3 runs to 12 residues. The CDR3 here is CASQGQRDGYTF. The CDR3 region has the DNA TGTGCCAGCCAGGGGCAGAGAGATGGCTACACCTTC.

This CDR3 is CASSQGQGNSYEQYF. The CDR3 coding sequence is TGTGCCAGCTCACAGGGACAGGGAAACTCCTACGAGCAGTACTTC. The chain combines TRBV18 with TRBJ2-7, with 9 bases aligning to TRBD1. Germline V CDR1 and CDR2: KGHSH, LQKENI. J lost 0 bases, V lost 4 bases, and 4 bases had no gene match. The CDR3 covers 15 residues.

This chain connects TRBV4-1 to TRBJ2-7; D may be TRBD1 (6 bases). Germline V gene data show CDR1 as MGHRA and CDR2 as YSYEKL. The CDR3 sequence is 16 residues long. The V end was cut by 0 bases, the J end by 1 base, with 13 bases between. CDR3 region: CASSQERKRGSYEQYF. CDR3 nucleotides: TGCGCCAGCAGCCAAGAAAGGAAGAGGGGGTCCTACGAGCAGTACTTC.

The sample holds a few counts of this clone. The V gene is TRBV5-1, the J gene TRBJ2-5, with 10 nucleotides matching TRBD1. There are 16 residues in the CDR3. V lost 3 bases to trimming and J lost 4 bases; unmatched junction nucleotides: 9. The germline V gene has CDR1 SGHRS and CDR2 YFSETQ. Here the CDR3 DNA reads TGCGCCAGCAGCTGGGGCGACAGGGGGCGAGGAGAGACCCAGTACTTC. Protein product: CASSWGDRGRGETQYF.

The chain couples TRBV7-8 to TRBJ2-7; D call uncertain. Per the germline V gene, CDR1 is SGHVS and CDR2 is FQNEAQ. V lost 1 base, J lost 5 bases, and 12 bases lay in between. The CDR3 covers 14 residues. The CDR3 protein is CASSLGRGMDEQYF. Written as DNA, the CDR3 is TGTGCCAGCAGCTTAGGTCGAGGCATGGACGAGCAGTACTTC.

The CDR3 loop reads CASRDRAGETQYF. The CDR3 nucleotides read TGTGCCAGCCGAGACAGGGCGGGAGAGACCCAGTACTTC. The chain combines TRBV5-4 with TRBJ2-5; 7 bases agree with TRBD1. Looked up from germline, CDR1 is SGHNT and CDR2 is YYREEE (reference sequence). V lost 7 bases and J lost 4; bases outside the gene matches: 7. The CDR3 is made up of 13 amino acids.

The genes are TRBV6-6 and TRBJ1-3; the match to TRBD1 covers 7 bases. CDR3 length: 15 amino acids. Germline V lookup: CDR1 MNHNY, CDR2 SVGAGI (reference sequence). Trimming took 2 bases from V and 2 from J; bases not matched to a gene: 3. CDR3 sequence: CASSYRQGPGNTIYF. Written as DNA, the CDR3 is TGTGCCAGCAGTTACCGACAGGGACCTGGAAACACCATATATTTT.

This clone was observed a handful of times. J is TRBJ2-3 and V is TRBV4-1; a weak D match, TRBD2 (6 bases). The CDR3 is 17 residues long. Trimming pared 3 bases from V and 3 bases from J, leaving 19 bases between. In germline, CDR1 is MGHRA, CDR2 YSYEKL. This chain's CDR3 is CASSHHASRGGTDTQYF. In DNA, the CDR3 is TGCGCCAGCAGCCATCACGCCAGTCGCGGAGGGACAGATACGCAGTATTTT.

This clone has a handful of counts. The J gene is TRBJ1-5, the V gene TRBV2, with D maybe TRBD1 (5 bases). This CDR3 has 15 residues. The V end lost 4 bases, the J end lost 0 bases, and 10 bases lay between the germline ends. Germline CDR1 is SNHLY and CDR2 is FYNNEI. This CDR3 reads CASSGRVNSNQPQHF. CDR3 nucleotide sequence: TGTGCCAGCAGTGGCAGGGTTAATAGCAATCAGCCCCAGCATTTT.

This clone was seen only a few times. V usage is TRBV25-1 and J usage is TRBJ1-6, with D uncertain. Trimming took 2 bases from V and 9 from J, leaving 5 bases between them. Germline values: CDR1 MGHDK, CDR2 SYGVNS. CDR3 length equals 12 residues. The CDR3 DNA reads TGTGCCAGCAGTGAAGTCGGTTCACCCCTCCACTTT. Translating gives CASSEVGSPLHF.

The sample holds a few counts of this clone. The rearrangement links TRBV5-1 to TRBJ2-1; 8 nucleotides agree with TRBD2. After removal of 0 bases from V and 3 bases from J, the junction contained 8 bases not matched to a gene. From germline, CDR1 is SGHRS and CDR2 YFSETQ. This CDR3 is 17 amino acids long. DNA of the CDR3: TGCGCCAGCAGCTTGGCGGGGGGGCGAGGTAACTACAATGAGCAGTTCTTC. Its protein is CASSLAGGRGNYNEQFF.